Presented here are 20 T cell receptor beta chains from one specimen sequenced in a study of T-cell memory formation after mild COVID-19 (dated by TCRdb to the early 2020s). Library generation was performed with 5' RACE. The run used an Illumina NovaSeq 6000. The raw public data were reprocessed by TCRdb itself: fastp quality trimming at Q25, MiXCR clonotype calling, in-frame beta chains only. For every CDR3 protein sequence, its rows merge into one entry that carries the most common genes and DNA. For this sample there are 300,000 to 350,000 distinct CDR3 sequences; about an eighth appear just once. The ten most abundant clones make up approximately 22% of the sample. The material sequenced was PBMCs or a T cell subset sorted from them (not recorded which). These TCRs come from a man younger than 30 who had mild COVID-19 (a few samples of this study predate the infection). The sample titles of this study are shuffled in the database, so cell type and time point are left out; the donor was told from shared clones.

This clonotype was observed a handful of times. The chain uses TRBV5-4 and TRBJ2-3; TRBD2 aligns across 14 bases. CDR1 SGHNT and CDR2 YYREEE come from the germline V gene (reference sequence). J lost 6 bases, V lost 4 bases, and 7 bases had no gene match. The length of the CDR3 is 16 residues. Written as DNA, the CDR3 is TGTGCCAGCAGCCTGGGACTAGCGGGGGACAGGGATACGCAGTATTTT. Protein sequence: CASSLGLAGDRDTQYF.

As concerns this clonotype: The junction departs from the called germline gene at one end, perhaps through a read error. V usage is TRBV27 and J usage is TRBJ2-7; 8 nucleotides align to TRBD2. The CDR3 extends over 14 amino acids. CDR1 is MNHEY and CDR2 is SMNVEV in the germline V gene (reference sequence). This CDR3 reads CASSFAGGVYDQYF. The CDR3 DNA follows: TGTGCCAGCAGTTTTGCGGGAGGCGTCTACGATCAGTACTTC.

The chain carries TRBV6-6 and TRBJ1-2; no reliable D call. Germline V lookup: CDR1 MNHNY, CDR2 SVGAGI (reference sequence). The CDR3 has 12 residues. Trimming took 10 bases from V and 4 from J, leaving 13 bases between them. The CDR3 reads CATQDGSYGYTF. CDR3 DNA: TGTGCCACCCAGGACGGATCCTATGGCTACACCTTC.

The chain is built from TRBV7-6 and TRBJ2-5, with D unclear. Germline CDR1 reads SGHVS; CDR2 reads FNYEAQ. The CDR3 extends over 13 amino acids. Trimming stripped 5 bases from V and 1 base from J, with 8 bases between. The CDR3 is CASSPLLQETQYF. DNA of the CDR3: TGTGCCAGCAGCCCCCTCCTCCAAGAGACCCAGTACTTC. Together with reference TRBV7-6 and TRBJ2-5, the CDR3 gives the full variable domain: GAGVSQSPRYKVTKRGQDVALRCDPISGHVSLYWYRQALGQGPEFLTYFNYEAQQDKSGLPNDRFSAERPEGSISTLTIQRTEQRDSAMYRCASSPLLQETQYFGPGTRLLVL.

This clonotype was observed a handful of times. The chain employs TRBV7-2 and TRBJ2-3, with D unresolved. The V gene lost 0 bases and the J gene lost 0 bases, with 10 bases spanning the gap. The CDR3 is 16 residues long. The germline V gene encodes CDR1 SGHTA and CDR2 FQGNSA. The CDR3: CASSLAPDLSTDTQYF. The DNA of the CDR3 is TGTGCCAGCAGCTTAGCGCCCGATTTAAGCACAGATACGCAGTATTTT.

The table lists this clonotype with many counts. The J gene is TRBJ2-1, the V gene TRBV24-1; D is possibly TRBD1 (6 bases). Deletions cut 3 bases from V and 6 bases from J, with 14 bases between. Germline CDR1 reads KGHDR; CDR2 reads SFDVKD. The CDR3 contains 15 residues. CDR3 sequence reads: CATSDPGERLNEQFF. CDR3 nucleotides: TGTGCCACCAGTGATCCAGGGGAGCGGCTCAATGAGCAGTTCTTC.

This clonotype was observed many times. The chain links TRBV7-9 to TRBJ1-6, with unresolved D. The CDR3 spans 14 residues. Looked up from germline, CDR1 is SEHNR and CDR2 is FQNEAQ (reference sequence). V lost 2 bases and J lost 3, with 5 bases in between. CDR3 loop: CASSLQDYNSPLHF. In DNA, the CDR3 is TGTGCCAGCAGCTTACAGGACTATAATTCACCCCTCCACTTT.

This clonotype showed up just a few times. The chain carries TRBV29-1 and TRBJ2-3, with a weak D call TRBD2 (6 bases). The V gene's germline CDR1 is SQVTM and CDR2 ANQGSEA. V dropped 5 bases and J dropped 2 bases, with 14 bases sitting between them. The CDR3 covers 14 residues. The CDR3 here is CSVMGGIFTDTQYF. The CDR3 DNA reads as TGCAGCGTTATGGGAGGCATATTCACAGATACGCAGTATTTT.

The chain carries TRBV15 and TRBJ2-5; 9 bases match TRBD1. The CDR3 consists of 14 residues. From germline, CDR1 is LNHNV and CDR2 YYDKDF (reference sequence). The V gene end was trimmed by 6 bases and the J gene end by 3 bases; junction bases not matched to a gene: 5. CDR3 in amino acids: CATSWDRAEETQYF. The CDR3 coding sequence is TGTGCCACCAGTTGGGACAGGGCTGAAGAGACCCAGTACTTC.

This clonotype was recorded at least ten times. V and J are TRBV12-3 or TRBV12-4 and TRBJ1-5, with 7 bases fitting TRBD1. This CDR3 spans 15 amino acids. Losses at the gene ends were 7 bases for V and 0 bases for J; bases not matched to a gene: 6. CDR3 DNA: TGTGCCAGCACCCCACAGGGGTATAGCAATCAGCCCCAGCATTTT. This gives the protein CASTPQGYSNQPQHF.

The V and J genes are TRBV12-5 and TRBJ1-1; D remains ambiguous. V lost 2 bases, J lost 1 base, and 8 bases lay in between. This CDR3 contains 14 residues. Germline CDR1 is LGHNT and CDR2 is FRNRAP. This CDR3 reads CASGLPQENTEAFF. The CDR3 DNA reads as TGTGCTAGTGGTTTGCCACAAGAGAACACTGAAGCTTTCTTT.

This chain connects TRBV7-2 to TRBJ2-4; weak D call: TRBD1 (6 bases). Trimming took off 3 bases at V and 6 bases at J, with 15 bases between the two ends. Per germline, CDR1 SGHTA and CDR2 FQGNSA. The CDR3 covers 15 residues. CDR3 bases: TGTGCCAGCAGCTTCCCAGGGGCCCGGGGAAACATTCAGTACTTC. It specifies CASSFPGARGNIQYF.

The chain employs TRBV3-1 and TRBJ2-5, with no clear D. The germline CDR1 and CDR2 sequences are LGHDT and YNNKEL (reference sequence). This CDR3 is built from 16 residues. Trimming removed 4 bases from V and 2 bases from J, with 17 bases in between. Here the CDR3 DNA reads TGTGCCAGCAGCCCCTTCTCATATGGGTTTCAAGAGACCCAGTACTTC. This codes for CASSPFSYGFQETQYF.

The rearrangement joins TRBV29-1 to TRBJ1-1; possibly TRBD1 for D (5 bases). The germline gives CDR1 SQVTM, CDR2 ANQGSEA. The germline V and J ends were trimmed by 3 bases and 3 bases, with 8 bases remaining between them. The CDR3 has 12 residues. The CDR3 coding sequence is TGCAGCGTTGACCCGGGGCACACTGAAGCTTTCTTT. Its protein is CSVDPGHTEAFF.

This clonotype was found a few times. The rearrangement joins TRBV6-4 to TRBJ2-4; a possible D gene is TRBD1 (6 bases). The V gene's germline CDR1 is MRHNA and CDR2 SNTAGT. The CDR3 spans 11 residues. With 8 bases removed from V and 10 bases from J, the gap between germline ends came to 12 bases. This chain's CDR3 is CASVGGRIQYF. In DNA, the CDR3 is TGTGCCAGCGTAGGGGGACGGATTCAGTACTTC.

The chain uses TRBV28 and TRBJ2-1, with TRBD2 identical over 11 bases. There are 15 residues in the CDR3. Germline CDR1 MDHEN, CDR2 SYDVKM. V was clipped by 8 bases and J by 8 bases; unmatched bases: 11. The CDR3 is CASRSTSGAGDEQFF. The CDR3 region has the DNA TGTGCCAGCCGATCGACTAGCGGGGCCGGGGATGAGCAGTTCTTC.

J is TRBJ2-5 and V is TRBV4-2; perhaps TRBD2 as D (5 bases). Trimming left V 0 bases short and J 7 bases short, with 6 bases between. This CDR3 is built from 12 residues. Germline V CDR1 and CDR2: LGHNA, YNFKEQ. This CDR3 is CASSQDGRTQYF. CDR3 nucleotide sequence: TGTGCCAGCAGCCAAGATGGGAGGACCCAGTACTTC.

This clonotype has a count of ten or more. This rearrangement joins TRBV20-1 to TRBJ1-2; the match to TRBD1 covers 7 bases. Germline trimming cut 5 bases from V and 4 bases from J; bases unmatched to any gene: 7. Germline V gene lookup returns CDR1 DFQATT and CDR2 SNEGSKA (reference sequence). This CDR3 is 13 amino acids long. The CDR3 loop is CSAPDRDLYGYTF. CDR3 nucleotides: TGCAGTGCTCCCGACAGGGACCTCTATGGCTACACCTTC.

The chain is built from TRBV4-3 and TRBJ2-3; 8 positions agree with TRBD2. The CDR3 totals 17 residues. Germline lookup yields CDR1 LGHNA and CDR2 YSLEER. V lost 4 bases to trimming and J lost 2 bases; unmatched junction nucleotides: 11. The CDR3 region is CASSPKRGSGDTDTQYF. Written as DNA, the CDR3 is TGCGCCAGCAGCCCCAAGAGGGGTAGCGGGGACACAGATACGCAGTATTTT.

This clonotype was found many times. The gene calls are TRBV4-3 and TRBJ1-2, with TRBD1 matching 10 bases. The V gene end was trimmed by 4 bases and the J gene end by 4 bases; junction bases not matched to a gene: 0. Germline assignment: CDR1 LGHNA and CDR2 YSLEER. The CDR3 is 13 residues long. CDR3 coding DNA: TGCGCCAGCAGCCGGACAGGGGGCTATGGCTACACCTTC. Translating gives CASSRTGGYGYTF.